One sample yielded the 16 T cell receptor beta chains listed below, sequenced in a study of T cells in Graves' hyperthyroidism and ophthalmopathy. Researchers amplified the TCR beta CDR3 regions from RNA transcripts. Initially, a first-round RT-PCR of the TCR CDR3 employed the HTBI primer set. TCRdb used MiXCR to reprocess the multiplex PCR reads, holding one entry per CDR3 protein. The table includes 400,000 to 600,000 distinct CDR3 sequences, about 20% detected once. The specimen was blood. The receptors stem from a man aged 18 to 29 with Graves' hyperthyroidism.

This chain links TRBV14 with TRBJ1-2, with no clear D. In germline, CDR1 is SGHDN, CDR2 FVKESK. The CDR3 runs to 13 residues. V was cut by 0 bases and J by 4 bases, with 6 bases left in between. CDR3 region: CASSQELAYGYTF. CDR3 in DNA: TGTGCCAGCAGCCAAGAACTGGCCTATGGCTACACCTTC.

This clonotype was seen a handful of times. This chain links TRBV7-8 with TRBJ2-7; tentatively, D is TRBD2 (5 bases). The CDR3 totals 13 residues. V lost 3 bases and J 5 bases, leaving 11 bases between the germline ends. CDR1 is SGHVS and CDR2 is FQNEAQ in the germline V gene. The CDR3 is CASSLGFGDEQYF. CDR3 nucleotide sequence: TGTGCCAGCAGCTTGGGGTTCGGGGACGAGCAGTACTTC. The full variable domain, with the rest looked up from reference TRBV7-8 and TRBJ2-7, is GAGVSQSPRYKVAKRGQDVALRCDPISGHVSLFWYQQALGQGPEFLTYFQNEAQLDKSGLPSDRFFAERPEGSVSTLKIQRTQQEDSAVYLCASSLGFGDEQYFGPGTRLTVT.

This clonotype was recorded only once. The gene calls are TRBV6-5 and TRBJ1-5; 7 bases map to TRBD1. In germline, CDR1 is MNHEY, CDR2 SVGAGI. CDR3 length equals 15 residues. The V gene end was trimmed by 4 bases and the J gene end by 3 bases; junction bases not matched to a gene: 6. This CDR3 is CASSSTTGVNQPQHF. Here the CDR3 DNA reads TGTGCCAGCAGTTCAACAACAGGGGTCAATCAGCCCCAGCATTTT.

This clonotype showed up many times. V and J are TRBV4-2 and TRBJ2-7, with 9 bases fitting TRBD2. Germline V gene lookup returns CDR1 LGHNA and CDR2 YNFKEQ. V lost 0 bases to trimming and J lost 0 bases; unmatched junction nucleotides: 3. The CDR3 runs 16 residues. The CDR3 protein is CASSQEGRGGSYEQYF. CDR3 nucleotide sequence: TGTGCCAGCAGCCAAGAGGGGCGGGGGGGCTCCTACGAGCAGTACTTC.

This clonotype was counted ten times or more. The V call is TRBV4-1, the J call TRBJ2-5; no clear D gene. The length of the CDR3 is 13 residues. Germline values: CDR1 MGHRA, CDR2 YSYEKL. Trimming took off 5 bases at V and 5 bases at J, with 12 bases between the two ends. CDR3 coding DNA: TGCGCCAGCAGCTCAATCGTTCGGGAGACCCAGTACTTC. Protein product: CASSSIVRETQYF.

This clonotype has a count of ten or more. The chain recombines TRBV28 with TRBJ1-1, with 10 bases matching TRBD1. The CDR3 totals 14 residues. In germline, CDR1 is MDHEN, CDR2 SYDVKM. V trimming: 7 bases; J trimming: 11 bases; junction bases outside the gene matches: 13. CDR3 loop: CASTLPGQGIGAFF. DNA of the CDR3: TGTGCCAGCACTCTACCGGGACAGGGGATTGGCGCTTTCTTT.

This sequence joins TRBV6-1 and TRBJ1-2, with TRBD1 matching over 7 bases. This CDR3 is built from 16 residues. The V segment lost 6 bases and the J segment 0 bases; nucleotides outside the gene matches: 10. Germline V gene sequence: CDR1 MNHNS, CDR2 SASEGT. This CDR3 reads CASSEPRGTANYGYTF. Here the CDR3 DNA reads TGTGCCAGCAGCGAACCTAGGGGGACAGCTAACTATGGCTACACCTTC.

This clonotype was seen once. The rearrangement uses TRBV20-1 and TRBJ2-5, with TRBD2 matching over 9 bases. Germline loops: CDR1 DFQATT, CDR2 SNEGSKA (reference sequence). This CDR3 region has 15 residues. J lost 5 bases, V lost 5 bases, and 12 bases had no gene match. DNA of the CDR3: TGCAGTGCTTTCGGGCGGGCGGCGGGAGGGGAGACCCAGTACTTC. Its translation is CSAFGRAAGGETQYF.

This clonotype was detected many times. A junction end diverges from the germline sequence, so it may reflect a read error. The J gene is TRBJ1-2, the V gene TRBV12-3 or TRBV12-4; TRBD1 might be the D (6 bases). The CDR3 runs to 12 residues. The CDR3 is CASSSGPGALIF. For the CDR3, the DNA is TGTGCCAGCAGTAGCGGTCCAGGGGCCCTAATCTTC.

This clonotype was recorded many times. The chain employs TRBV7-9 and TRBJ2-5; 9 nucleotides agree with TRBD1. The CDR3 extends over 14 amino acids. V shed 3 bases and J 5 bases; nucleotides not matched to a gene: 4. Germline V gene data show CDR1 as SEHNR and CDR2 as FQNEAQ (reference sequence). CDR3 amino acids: CASSFGDRVETQYF. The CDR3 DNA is TGTGCCAGCAGCTTCGGGGACAGGGTTGAGACCCAGTACTTC.

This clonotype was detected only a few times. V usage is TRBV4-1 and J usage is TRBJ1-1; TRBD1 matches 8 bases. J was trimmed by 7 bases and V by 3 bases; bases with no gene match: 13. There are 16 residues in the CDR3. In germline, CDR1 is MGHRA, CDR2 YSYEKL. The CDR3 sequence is CASSHYRGGRFNEAFF. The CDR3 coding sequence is TGCGCCAGCAGCCATTACAGGGGGGGTAGGTTCAATGAAGCTTTCTTT.

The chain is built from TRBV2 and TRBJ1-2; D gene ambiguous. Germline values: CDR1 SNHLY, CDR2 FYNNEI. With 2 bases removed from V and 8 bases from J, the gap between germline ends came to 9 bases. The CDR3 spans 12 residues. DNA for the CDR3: TGTGCCAGCAGTGAAATGGGGATCGGCTACACCTTC. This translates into CASSEMGIGYTF.

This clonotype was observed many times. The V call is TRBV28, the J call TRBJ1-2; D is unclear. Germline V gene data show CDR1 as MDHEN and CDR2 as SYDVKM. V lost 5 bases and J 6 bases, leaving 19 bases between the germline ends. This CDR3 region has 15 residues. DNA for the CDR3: TGTGCCAGCAGTAGCCCGCTGGGAGTCGGGGATGGCTACACCTTC. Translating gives CASSSPLGVGDGYTF.

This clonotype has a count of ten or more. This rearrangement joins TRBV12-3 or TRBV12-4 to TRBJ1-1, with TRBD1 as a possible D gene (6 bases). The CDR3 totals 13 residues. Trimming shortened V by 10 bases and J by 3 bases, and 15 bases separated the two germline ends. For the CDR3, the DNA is TGTGCCAACAAACAGGGTCTGTACACTGAAGCTTTCTTT. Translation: CANKQGLYTEAFF.

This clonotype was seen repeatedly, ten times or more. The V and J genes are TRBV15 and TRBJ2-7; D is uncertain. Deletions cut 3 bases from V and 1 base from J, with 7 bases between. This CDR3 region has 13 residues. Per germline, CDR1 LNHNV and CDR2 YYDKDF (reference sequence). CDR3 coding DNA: TGTGCCACCAGCAGGGACGATTCCTACGAGCAGTACTTC. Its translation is CATSRDDSYEQYF.

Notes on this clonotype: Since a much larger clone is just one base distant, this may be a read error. CDR3 protein: CASIQVTSGLYEQYF. In DNA form, the CDR3 reads TGCGCCAGCATCCAAGTGACTAGCGGATTGTACGAGCAGTACTTC. This chain connects TRBV4-1 to TRBJ2-7; TRBD2 matches at 9 bases. Germline-derived CDR1 and CDR2 are MGHRA and YSYEKL. This CDR3 contains 15 residues.